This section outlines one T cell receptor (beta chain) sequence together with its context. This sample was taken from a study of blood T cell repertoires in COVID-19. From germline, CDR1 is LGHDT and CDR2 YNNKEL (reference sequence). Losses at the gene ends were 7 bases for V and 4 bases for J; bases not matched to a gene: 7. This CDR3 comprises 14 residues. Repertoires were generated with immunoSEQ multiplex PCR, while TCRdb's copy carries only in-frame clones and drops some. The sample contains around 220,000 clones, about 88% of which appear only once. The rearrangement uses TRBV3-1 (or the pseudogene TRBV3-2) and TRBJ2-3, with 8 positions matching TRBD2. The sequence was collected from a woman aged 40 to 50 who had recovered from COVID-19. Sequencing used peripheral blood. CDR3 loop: CASTRSGAPDTQYF. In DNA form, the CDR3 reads TGTGCCAGCACCCGTAGCGGGGCCCCAGATACGCAGTATTTT.